A single T cell receptor beta chain is shown here with its context. No antigen is known for it. These data originate in a study of OX40 agonist ivuxolimab in advanced cancers. The wider study: Treatment of patients was with ivuxolimab, an agonistic anti-OX40 (CD134) antibody. The diagnoses of dose-escalation patients were hepatocellular carcinoma, melanoma, renal cell or head and neck cancer. Study-level findings and limits: Which antigen the expanded peripheral T cells recognized is unknown.

CDR1 SEHNR and CDR2 FQNEAQ come from the germline V gene (reference sequence). The ends were cut back, 0 bases at V and 5 bases at J, with 10 bases in the middle. This CDR3 has 14 amino acids. Assay: immunoSEQ multiplex PCR; the TCRdb copy retains only in-frame clones and omits some. In the table there are under 100,000 clones, about 90% of which are singletons. This sample comprised CD4+ or CD8+ T cells sorted from blood, obtained in a trial of the OX40 agonist ivuxolimab. This clonotype was obtained from an adult with an advanced solid tumor such as melanoma, head and neck, liver or kidney cancer. The chain is built from TRBV7-9 and TRBJ2-5, with a possible D match to TRBD2 (7 bases). CDR3 residues: CASSLAGGRETQYF. CDR3 sequence (DNA): TGTGCCAGCAGCTTAGCGGGGGGGCGTGAGACCCAGTACTTC.